This T cell receptor beta chain comes out of a study of blood T cell repertoires in COVID-19. Germline CDR1 reads SGDLS; CDR2 reads YYNGEE. This CDR3 is 13 amino acids long. The germline V and J ends were trimmed by 0 bases and 7 bases, with 8 bases remaining between them. Profiled with immunoSEQ multiplex PCR; TCRdb holds only in-frame clones, not every one. The table lists about 240,000 clones, roughly 88% of them singletons. The sequencing sample was made of peripheral blood. The chain employs TRBV9 and TRBJ1-5, with a weak D call TRBD1 (5 bases). This clonotype was sampled from a man of 80 years or more with acute or convalescent COVID-19. The CDR3 spells CASSVEGRQPQHF. As DNA, the CDR3 is TGTGCCAGCAGCGTAGAGGGGCGACAGCCCCAGCATTTT.